This record covers a single T cell receptor beta chain. What it binds is unknown. Extracted RNA was reverse transcribed, and the resulting cDNA served as sequencing template. Generated by immunoSEQ multiplex PCR, the TCRdb table keeps only in-frame clones and is missing some. The table lists roughly 120,000 clones, 50% to 75% of them singletons, with about 31% in the top ten. CDR1 and CDR2 (germline): SEHNR, FQNEAQ (reference sequence). The V end was cut by 6 bases, the J end by 6 bases, with 11 bases between. The CDR3 sequence is 12 residues long. The sample comes from a study of CD8+ T cells in alopecia areata. Overall study context: For treated patients, severity scores reflected the percentage of scalp area affected. Study-wide results and limits: Among the 100 top clones, expanded CD8+ clones, like scalp clonality, were significantly decreased by tofacitinib. Mice showed clearer TCR sharing than patients did, a gap that was possibly HLA-related.

The treatment was: oral pan-JAK inhibitor, 5-10 mg twice daily. Samples from alopecia areata patients were lesional scalp punch biopsies and peripheral blood. The sample consisted of CD8+ T cells sorted from blood, taken at week 4, from a patient treated with tofacitinib. This chain joins TRBV7-9 and TRBJ1-1, with a weak D call TRBD1 (6 bases). This receptor was obtained from a human donor with alopecia areata. The CDR3 loop reads CASRGGPPEAFF. The CDR3, as DNA: TGTGCCAGCAGAGGGGGGCCCCCTGAAGCTTTCTTT.